The 6 T cell receptor beta chains listed next were all sequenced from one sample in a study of T-cell memory formation after mild COVID-19. MiXCR was run by TCRdb on the 5' RACE reads, yielding one entry per CDR3 protein. Of some 200,000 distinct CDR3 sequences in the sample, 20% to 25% were seen once. Sequences were obtained from PBMCs or a T cell subset sorted from them (not recorded which). These receptors all come from an adult woman who had mild COVID-19 (a few samples of this study predate the infection). Cell type and time point are not known.

This clonotype was seen a handful of times. The DNA of the CDR3 is TGTGCCAGCAGTTTCTACTACTCCTACGAGCAGTACTTC. The encoded protein is CASSFYYSYEQYF. This rearrangement joins TRBV7-2 to TRBJ2-7; D remains unclear. Germline CDR1 reads SGHTA; CDR2 reads FQGNSA. V lost 6 bases and J 0 bases, leaving 9 bases between the germline ends. The CDR3 sequence is 13 residues long.

This clonotype was observed a few times. The J gene is TRBJ2-3, the V gene TRBV4-1, with D maybe TRBD2 (6 bases). The CDR3 runs to 15 residues. Germline values: CDR1 MGHRA, CDR2 YSYEKL. V was pared by 4 bases and J by 6 bases, with 17 bases between. The CDR3 sequence: CASSPGSGPGDTQYF. Here the CDR3 DNA reads TGCGCCAGCAGCCCGGGGAGCGGGCCGGGGGATACGCAGTATTTT.

The chain uses TRBV6-6 and TRBJ2-5; 7 nucleotides match TRBD2. Germline lookup yields CDR1 MNHNY and CDR2 SVGAGI (reference sequence). The CDR3 is 16 amino acids. Trimming removed 0 bases from V and 3 bases from J; junction bases left unmatched: 7. CDR3 in DNA: TGTGCCAGCAGTTACTCCTCCCTAGCGGAAGAAGAGACCCAGTACTTC. This gives the protein CASSYSSLAEEETQYF.

This chain uses TRBV10-3 with TRBJ2-1, with 7 bases fitting TRBD2. V shed 6 bases and J 4 bases; nucleotides not matched to a gene: 3. The CDR3 spans 13 residues. CDR1 is ENHRY and CDR2 is SYGVKD in the germline V gene. In DNA, the CDR3 is TGTGCCATCAGCCGCGGGAGTTACAATGAGCAGTTCTTC. Protein: CAISRGSYNEQFF.

The gene calls are TRBV11-1 and TRBJ2-1; D might be TRBD2 (6 bases). The V and J ends lost 5 bases and 5 bases respectively, with 13 bases between them. CDR3 length: 14 amino acids. Germline lookup yields CDR1 SGHAT and CDR2 FQDESV (reference sequence). DNA for the CDR3: TGTGCCAGCAGCCTACCGGGACTCAACAATGAGCAGTTCTTC. Residues: CASSLPGLNNEQFF.

This rearrangement joins TRBV28 to TRBJ2-7, with 11 bases aligning to TRBD2. CDR1 MDHEN and CDR2 SYDVKM come from the germline V gene. With V trimmed by 5 bases and J by 2 bases, 8 bases remained unmatched. CDR3 size: 16 residues. The CDR3 region has the DNA TGTGCCAGCAGTCCCAGACTAGCGGGAAAGGCCTACGAGCAGTACTTC. This translates into CASSPRLAGKAYEQYF.